This T cell receptor beta chain came from a study of shared clonotypes between healthy human individuals. Study details: For every donor, three CD4 naive, three CD4 memory, two CD8 naive and one CD8 memory plates were used.

This CDR3 comprises 14 residues. Germline CDR1 is MDHEN and CDR2 is SYDVKM. V was shortened by 7 bases and J by 1 base, with 14 bases between the two germline ends. Method: immunoSEQ multiplex PCR; TCRdb's copy keeps in-frame clones and lacks some. The table records 2 million to 2.5 million clones, around 92% of them present only once. Findings and limits, study-wide: Shared clonotypes across all four donors exceeded non-shared ones in generation probability. Compared with memory subsets, naive subsets generally had larger estimated richness.

The donors were adults (healthy and HIV-negative) with no recent acute infections or vaccinations. Remarks on this clone: What it binds is unknown.

The specimen sequenced was naive CD4+ T cells from PBMCs. Subset given: CD45RA+ positively selected. The sequence came from a young man in good health. Some clones in this sample may be carry-over from other donors' samples. V and J are TRBV28 and TRBJ2-7; either TRBD1 or TRBD2 may supply D (5 bases each). The CDR3 sequence is CASTSGTISYEQYF. CDR3 sequence (DNA): TGTGCCAGCACCTCGGGGACCATATCCTACGAGCAGTACTTC. Full variable domain (rest looked up from reference TRBV28 and TRBJ2-7): DVKVTQSSRYLVKRTGEKVFLECVQDMDHENMFWYRQDPGLGLRLIYFSYDVKMKEKGDIPEGYSVSREKKERFSLILESASTNQTSMYLCASTSGTISYEQYFGPGTRLTVT.